The entry below describes one T cell receptor (beta chain). This sample was taken from a study of T cells after yellow fever vaccination. The CDR3 has 14 amino acids. CDR1 is MNHEY and CDR2 is SVGAGI in the germline V gene. V dropped 2 bases and J dropped 4 bases, with 11 bases sitting between them. One entry per CDR3 protein results from TCRdb running MiXCR on the 5' RACE reads. The repertoire holds approximately 160,000 distinct CDR3 sequences, with around 8.5% as singletons. The genes are TRBV6-5 and TRBJ1-1; tentatively, D is TRBD1 (5 bases). Sequencing was performed on CD8+ T cells sorted from PBMCs, taken 45 days after the yellow fever booster vaccination. The TCR originated in a man younger than 35 who received the YFV17D yellow fever vaccine. The CDR3: CASSYTQAVTEAFF. Here the CDR3 DNA reads TGTGCCAGCAGTTACACACAGGCAGTCACTGAAGCTTTCTTT.